A single sample gave rise to the 13 T cell receptor beta chains below, sequenced in a study of radiotherapy plus CTLA-4 blockade in lung cancer. The method was immunoSEQ multiplex PCR; TCRdb's version includes in-frame clones alone and lacks a portion of them. The table records around 26,000 clones, about three quarters of them present only once. This material consisted of peripheral blood, taken from a patient treated with radiotherapy plus ipilimumab. The receptor set was obtained from a human donor with non-small cell lung cancer who had stable disease on radiotherapy plus ipilimumab.

V usage is TRBV2 and J usage is TRBJ2-7, with D hard to call. The germline V and J ends were trimmed by 7 bases and 3 bases, with 7 bases remaining between them. The CDR3 has 11 amino acids. CDR1 SNHLY and CDR2 FYNNEI come from the germline V gene. The CDR3 reads CASTTDYEQYF. The CDR3 DNA is TGTGCCAGCACTACAGACTACGAGCAGTACTTC.

V usage is TRBV28 and J usage is TRBJ2-1; 8 bases are shared with TRBD2. Germline V gene sequence: CDR1 MDHEN, CDR2 SYDVKM. V was clipped by 6 bases and J by 4 bases; unmatched bases: 8. The CDR3 is 15 residues long. In DNA form, the CDR3 reads TGTGCCAGCAGCCTCCGGGGGGGATCTTACAATGAGCAGTTCTTC. Its protein product is CASSLRGGSYNEQFF.

The count of this clone is one. The CDR3 reads CASQVGPNTEAFF. CDR3 bases: TGTGCCAGTCAGGTTGGTCCAAACACTGAAGCTTTCTTT. The J gene is TRBJ1-1, the V gene TRBV7-2; D is uncertain. The CDR3 spans 13 residues. Germline CDR1 reads SGHTA; CDR2 reads FQGNSA. Trimming shortened V by 9 bases and J by 2 bases, and 13 bases separated the two germline ends.

This chain uses TRBV15 with TRBJ1-5; TRBD1 matches 10 bases. Germline trimming cut 4 bases from V and 2 bases from J; bases unmatched to any gene: 5. Germline V gene data show CDR1 as LNHNV and CDR2 as YYDKDF (reference sequence). CDR3 length: 16 residues. The CDR3 DNA follows: TGTGCCACCAGCATTGGGACAGGGGATGGCAATCAGCCCCAGCATTTT. Its translation is CATSIGTGDGNQPQHF.

The table lists this clone with a few counts. V is TRBV6-1 and J is TRBJ1-1, with TRBD1 matching 10 bases. V lost 9 bases to trimming and J lost 5 bases; unmatched junction nucleotides: 9. The length of the CDR3 is 14 residues. Germline loops: CDR1 MNHNS, CDR2 SASEGT. CDR3 in DNA: TGTGCCAGTACGCCAGGACAGGGGGGGACTGAAGCTTTCTTT. Its protein is CASTPGQGGTEAFF.

The rearrangement joins TRBV7-2 to TRBJ2-5, with 12 bases fitting TRBD2. The junction had 4 bases not matched to a gene; V was cut back by 0 bases and J by 5 bases. Germline values: CDR1 SGHTA, CDR2 FQGNSA. The CDR3 is 16 amino acids. In DNA, the CDR3 is TGTGCCAGCAGCTTAGCGAGGACTAGCGGGGCGGAGACCCAGTACTTC. Its translation: CASSLARTSGAETQYF.

The rearrangement links TRBV7-2 to TRBJ2-4; TRBD2 might be the D (6 bases). The CDR3 runs 14 residues. CDR1 and CDR2 from the germline V gene are SGHTA and FQGNSA. Deletions cut 5 bases from V and 5 bases from J, with 13 bases between. DNA of the CDR3: TGTGCCAGCAGCGCCCGGGAGTTTGAAAACATTCAGTACTTC. As protein: CASSAREFENIQYF.

This clone was seen a handful of times. The genes are TRBV11-2 and TRBJ2-5, with D perhaps TRBD2 (6 bases). Germline assignment: CDR1 SGHAT and CDR2 FQNNGV. V lost 5 bases to trimming and J lost 4 bases, with 17 bases between them. The CDR3 consists of 15 residues. CDR3 in DNA: TGTGCCAGCAGCCGGAGTGGAGGGGTGGGAGAGACCCAGTACTTC. This translates into CASSRSGGVGETQYF.

The genes are TRBV4-3 and TRBJ2-7; the D gene is possibly TRBD2 (6 bases). The CDR3 runs 16 residues. CDR1 and CDR2 (germline): LGHNA, YSLEER. The V end was cut by 0 bases, the J end by 3 bases, with 15 bases between. DNA for the CDR3: TGCGCCAGCAGCCAAGAAGACACCCCGGGAGTCTACGAGCAGTACTTC. Its protein is CASSQEDTPGVYEQYF.

This chain joins TRBV27 and TRBJ1-5; perhaps TRBD1 as D (5 bases). V lost 6 bases to trimming and J lost 5 bases, with 11 bases between them. The CDR3 is 13 amino acids. CDR1 MNHEY and CDR2 SMNVEV come from the germline V gene (reference sequence). Here the CDR3 reads CASRYRSHQPQHF. CDR3 bases: TGTGCCAGCAGATACAGGTCGCATCAGCCCCAGCATTTT.

The genes are TRBV2 and TRBJ2-7; 10 nucleotides agree with TRBD1. Trimming removed 6 bases from V and 6 bases from J; junction bases left unmatched: 8. This CDR3 spans 14 amino acids. Germline CDR1 is SNHLY and CDR2 is FYNNEI. Written as DNA, the CDR3 is TGTGCCAGCAGACCGGGACAGGGGACTAGCGAGCAGTACTTC. This gives the protein CASRPGQGTSEQYF.

The chain employs TRBV27 and TRBJ2-7, with D perhaps TRBD2 (6 bases). The CDR3 covers 14 residues. V lost 5 bases and J 2 bases, leaving 13 bases between the germline ends. Germline-derived CDR1 and CDR2 are MNHEY and SMNVEV (reference sequence). The DNA of the CDR3 is TGTGCCAGCAGTCCCTTGGGGAGGACCTACGAGCAGTACTTC. Amino acid sequence: CASSPLGRTYEQYF.

This sequence joins TRBV7-3 and TRBJ2-2; D may be TRBD1 (5 bases). The V gene's germline CDR1 is SGHTA and CDR2 FQGTGA. Deletions cut 2 bases from V and 4 bases from J, with 11 bases between. CDR3 length: 15 amino acids. CDR3 in amino acids: CASSLYQGATGELFF. CDR3 nucleotide sequence: TGTGCCAGCAGCTTATACCAGGGTGCCACCGGGGAGCTGTTTTTT. Using reference TRBV7-3 and TRBJ2-2 for the parts outside the CDR3, the full variable domain is GAGVSQTPSNKVTEKGKYVELRCDPISGHTALYWYRQSLGQGPEFLIYFQGTGAADDSGLPNDRFFAVRPEGSVSTLKIQRTERGDSAVYLCASSLYQGATGELFFGEGSRLTVL.